This TCR beta chain was recorded in a study of cytomegalovirus exposure and HLA in healthy donors. The overall study: From some 180 million T cells, an earlier analysis saw 100 million to 140 million unique TCR beta sequences.

PCR amplification relied on 60 Vbeta primers (plus 13 Jbeta primers). Only in-frame clones appear in the TCRdb table, and some are missing; sequencing was by immunoSEQ multiplex PCR. The sample records around 150,000 clones, around 80% being singletons. As regards this clone: The target antigen is unknown.

Study-wide results and caveats: In a later analysis, across HLA loci, associated TCR counts were highest for DRB1, lowest for HLA-C. Confirmation was obtained in vitro that a few CMV-associated chains are specific for CMV antigens. Data from an earlier analysis indicated that most TCR beta V segments were productive either about 87% or about 30% of the time.

This CDR3 has 12 residues. The V end lost 4 bases, the J end lost 3 bases, and 5 bases lay between the germline ends. In germline, CDR1 is SGDLS, CDR2 YYNGEE. Sequenced material: PBMCs. This clonotype was obtained from a human donor in good health. This chain joins TRBV9 and TRBJ1-3; D is unresolved. The CDR3 region has the DNA TGTGCCAGCAGCCCAGATGGAAACACCATATATTTT. As protein: CASSPDGNTIYF. The full variable domain, completed using reference TRBV9 and TRBJ1-3, is DSGVTQTPKHLITATGQRVTLRCSPRSGDLSVYWYQQSLDQGLQFLIQYYNGEERAKGNILERFSAQQFPDLHSELNLSSLELGDSALYFCASSPDGNTIYFGEGSWLTVV.